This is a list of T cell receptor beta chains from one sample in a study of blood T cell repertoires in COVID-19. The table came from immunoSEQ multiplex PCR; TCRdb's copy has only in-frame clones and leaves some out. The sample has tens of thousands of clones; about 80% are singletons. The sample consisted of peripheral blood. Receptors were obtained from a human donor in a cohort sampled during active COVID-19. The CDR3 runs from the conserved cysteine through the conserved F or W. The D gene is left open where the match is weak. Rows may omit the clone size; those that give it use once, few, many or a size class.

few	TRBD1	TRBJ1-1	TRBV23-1	TGCGCCAGCAGTCAATCGAGGCAGGGGGACACTGAAGCTTTCTTT	CASSQSRQGDTEAFF
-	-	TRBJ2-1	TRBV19	TGTGCCAGTAGTACGGGGTTTTCGTACAATGAGCAGTTCTTC	CASSTGFSYNEQFF
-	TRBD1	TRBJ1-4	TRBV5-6	TGTGCCAGCAGCCGGGACAGGGGGAATGAAAAACTGTTTTTT	CASSRDRGNEKLFF
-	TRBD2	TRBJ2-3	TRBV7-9	TGTGCCAGCAGCTTCGGGGGGGCGCGCACAGATACGCAGTATTTT	CASSFGGARTDTQYF
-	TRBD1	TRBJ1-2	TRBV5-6	TGTGCCAGCAGCTCTGGGACAGGAGATAACTATGGCTACACCTTC	CASSSGTGDNYGYTF
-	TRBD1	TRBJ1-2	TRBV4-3	TGCGCCAGCAGCCTAGACAGGGAAGCTAACTATGGCTACACCTTC	CASSLDREANYGYTF
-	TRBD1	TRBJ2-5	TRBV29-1	TGCAGCGCTCCCGGGACAGGAGGGGAGACCCAGTACTTC	CSAPGTGGETQYF
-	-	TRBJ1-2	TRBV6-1	TGTGCCAGCAGTCGCAGGGGCGACTATGGCTACACCTTC	CASSRRGDYGYTF
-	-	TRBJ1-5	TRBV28	TGTGCCAGCAGAATGGCGGGGACCCATACCTTATATAGCAATCAGCCCCAGCATTTT	CASRMAGTHTLYSNQPQHF
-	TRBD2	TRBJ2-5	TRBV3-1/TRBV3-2	TGTGCCAGCAGCCAAGACGGTCGCGGGCAGTTGGGGGGGGCCCAGTACTTC	CASSQDGRGQLGGAQYF
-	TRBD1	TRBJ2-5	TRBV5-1	TGCGCCAGCAGCCCGATTCAGGGGGCATGGCAAGAGACCCAGTACTTC	CASSPIQGAWQETQYF
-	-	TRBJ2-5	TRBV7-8	TGTGCCAGCAGCTCGAAACTATTCGACCTGAAAGAGACCCAGTACTTC	CASSSKLFDLKETQYF
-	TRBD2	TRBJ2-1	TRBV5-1	TGCGCCAGCAGCTTGTTAGCGGGAGGCCAGAATGAGCAGTTCTTC	CASSLLAGGQNEQFF
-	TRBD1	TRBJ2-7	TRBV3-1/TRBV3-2	TGTGCCAGCAGCCAAGATGGGACAGGGGACTACGAGCAGTACTTC	CASSQDGTGDYEQYF
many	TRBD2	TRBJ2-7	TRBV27	TGTGCCAGCAGTTCATCTAGCGGGAGCTACGAGCAGTACTTC	CASSSSSGSYEQYF
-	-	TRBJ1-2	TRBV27	TGTGCCAGCAGTTTATCGGGAGGGAGCGGCTACACCTTC	CASSLSGGSGYTF